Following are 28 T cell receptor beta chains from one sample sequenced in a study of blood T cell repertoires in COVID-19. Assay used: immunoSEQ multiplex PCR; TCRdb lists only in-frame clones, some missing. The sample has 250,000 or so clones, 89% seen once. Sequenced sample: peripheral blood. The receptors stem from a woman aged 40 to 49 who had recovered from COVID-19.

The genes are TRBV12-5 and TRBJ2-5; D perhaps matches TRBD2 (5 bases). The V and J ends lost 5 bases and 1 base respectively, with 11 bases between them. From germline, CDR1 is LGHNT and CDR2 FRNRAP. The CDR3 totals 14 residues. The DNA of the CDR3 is TGTGCTAGTGGTCAATATCGGGGCCAAGAGACCCAGTACTTC. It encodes CASGQYRGQETQYF.

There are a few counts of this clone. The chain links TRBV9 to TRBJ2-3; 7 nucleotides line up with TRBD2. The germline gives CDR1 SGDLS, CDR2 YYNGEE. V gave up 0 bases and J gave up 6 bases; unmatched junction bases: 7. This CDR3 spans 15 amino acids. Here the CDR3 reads CASSVAGGPLDTQYF. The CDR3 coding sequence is TGTGCCAGCAGCGTAGCGGGGGGTCCCTTGGATACGCAGTATTTT.

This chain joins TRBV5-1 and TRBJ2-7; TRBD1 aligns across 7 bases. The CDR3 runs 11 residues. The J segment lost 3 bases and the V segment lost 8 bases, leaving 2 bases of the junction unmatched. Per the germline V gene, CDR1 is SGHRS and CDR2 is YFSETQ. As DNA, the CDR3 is TGCGCCAGTGCAGGGGGCTACGAGCAGTACTTC. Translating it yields CASAGGYEQYF.

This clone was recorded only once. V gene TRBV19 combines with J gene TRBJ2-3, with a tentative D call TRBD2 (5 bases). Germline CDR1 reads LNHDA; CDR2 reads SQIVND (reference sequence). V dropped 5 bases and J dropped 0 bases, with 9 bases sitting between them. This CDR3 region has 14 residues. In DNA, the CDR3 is TGTGCCAGTAGTTTTTCGGGGAGCACAGATACGCAGTATTTT. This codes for CASSFSGSTDTQYF.

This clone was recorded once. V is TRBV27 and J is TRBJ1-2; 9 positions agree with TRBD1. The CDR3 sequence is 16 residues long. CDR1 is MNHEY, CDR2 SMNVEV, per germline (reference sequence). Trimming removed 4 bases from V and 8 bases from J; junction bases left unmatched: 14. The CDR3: CASSSVMGTGLFGYTF. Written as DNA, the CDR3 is TGTGCCAGCAGTTCAGTGATGGGGACAGGGTTGTTCGGCTACACCTTC.

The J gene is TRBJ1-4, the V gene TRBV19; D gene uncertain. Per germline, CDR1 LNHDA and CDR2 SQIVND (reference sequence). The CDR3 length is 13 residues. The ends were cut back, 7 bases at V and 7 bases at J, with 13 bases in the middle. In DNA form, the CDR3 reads TGTGCCAGTACCCCCGTGGCGGGTGAAAAACTGTTTTTT. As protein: CASTPVAGEKLFF.

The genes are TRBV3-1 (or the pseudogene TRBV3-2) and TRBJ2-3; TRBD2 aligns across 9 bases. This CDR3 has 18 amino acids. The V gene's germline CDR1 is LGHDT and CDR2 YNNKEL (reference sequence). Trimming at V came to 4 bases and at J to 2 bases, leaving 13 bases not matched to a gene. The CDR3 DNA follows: TGTGCCAGCAGCCCCACCCCCCCTAGCGGGAACCCCACAGATACGCAGTATTTT. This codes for CASSPTPPSGNPTDTQYF.

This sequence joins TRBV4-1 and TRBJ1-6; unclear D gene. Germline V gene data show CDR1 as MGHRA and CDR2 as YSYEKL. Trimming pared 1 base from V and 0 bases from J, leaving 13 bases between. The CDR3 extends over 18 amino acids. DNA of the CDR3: TGCGCCAGCAGCCAAGCATTGCACGGTAGCTCCTATAATTCACCCCTCCACTTT. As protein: CASSQALHGSSYNSPLHF.

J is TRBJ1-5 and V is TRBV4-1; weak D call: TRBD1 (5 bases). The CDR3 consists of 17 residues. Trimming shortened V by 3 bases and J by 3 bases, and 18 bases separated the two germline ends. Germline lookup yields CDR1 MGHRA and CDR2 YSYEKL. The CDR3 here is CASSQPTRGGDNQPQHF. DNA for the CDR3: TGCGCCAGCAGCCAGCCTACCCGGGGGGGGGACAATCAGCCCCAGCATTTT.

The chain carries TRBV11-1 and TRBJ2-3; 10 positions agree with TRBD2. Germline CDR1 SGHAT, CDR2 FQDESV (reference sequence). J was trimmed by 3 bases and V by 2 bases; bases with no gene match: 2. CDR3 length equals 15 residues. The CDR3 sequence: CASSLTSGETDTQYF. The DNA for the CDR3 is TGTGCCAGCAGCTTAACTAGCGGGGAAACAGATACGCAGTATTTT. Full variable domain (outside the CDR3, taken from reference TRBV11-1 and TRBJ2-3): EAEVAQSPRYKITEKSQAVAFWCDPISGHATLYWYRQILGQGPELLVQFQDESVVDDSQLPKDRFSAERLKGVDSTLKIQPAELGDSAMYLCASSLTSGETDTQYFGPGTRLTVL.

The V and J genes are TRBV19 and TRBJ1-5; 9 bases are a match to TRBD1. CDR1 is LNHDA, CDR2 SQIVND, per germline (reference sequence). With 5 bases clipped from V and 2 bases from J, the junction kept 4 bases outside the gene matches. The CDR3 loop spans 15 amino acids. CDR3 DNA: TGTGCCAGTAGTCCCAGGGACAGGGGCAATCAGCCCCAGCATTTT. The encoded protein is CASSPRDRGNQPQHF. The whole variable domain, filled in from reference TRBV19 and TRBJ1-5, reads DGGITQSPKYLFRKEGQNVTLSCEQNLNHDAMYWYRQDPGQGLRLIYYSQIVNDFQKGDIAEGYSVSREKKESFPLTVTSAQKNPTAFYLCASSPRDRGNQPQHFGDGTRLSIL.

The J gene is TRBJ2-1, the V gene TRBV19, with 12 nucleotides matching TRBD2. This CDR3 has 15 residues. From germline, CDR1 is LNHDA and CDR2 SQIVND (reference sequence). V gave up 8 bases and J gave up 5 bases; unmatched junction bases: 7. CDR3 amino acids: CASAALAGGDNEQFF. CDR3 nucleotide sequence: TGTGCCAGTGCCGCGCTAGCGGGGGGGGACAATGAGCAGTTCTTC.

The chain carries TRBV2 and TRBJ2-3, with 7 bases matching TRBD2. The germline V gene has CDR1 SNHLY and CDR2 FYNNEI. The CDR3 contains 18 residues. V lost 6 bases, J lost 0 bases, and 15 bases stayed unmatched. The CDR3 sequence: CASRGVTRTRESTDTQYF. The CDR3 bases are TGTGCCAGCAGAGGGGTAACTAGGACTAGAGAGAGCACAGATACGCAGTATTTT.

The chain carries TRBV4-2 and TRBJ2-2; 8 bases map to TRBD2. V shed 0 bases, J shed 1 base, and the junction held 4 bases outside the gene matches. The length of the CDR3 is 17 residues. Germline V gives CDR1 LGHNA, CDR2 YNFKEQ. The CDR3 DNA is TGTGCCAGCAGCCAAGATGTAAGCGGGGGGAACACCGGGGAGCTGTTTTTT. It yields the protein CASSQDVSGGNTGELFF.

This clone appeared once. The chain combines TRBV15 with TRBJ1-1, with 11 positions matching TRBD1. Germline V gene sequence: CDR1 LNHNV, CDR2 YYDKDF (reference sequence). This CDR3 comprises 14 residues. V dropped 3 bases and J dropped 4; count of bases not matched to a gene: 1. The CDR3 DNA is TGTGCCACCAGCAGGGACAGGGGGCCCACTGAAGCTTTCTTT. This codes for CATSRDRGPTEAFF.

The CDR3 sequence: CASGQGQVPQETQYF. CDR3 DNA sequence: TGTGCTAGTGGTCAAGGACAGGTTCCACAAGAGACCCAGTACTTC. The V gene is TRBV12-5, the J gene TRBJ2-5, with 7 bases fitting TRBD1. CDR1 is LGHNT and CDR2 is FRNRAP in the germline V gene. V was pared by 5 bases and J by 2 bases, with 8 bases of the junction left unmatched. This CDR3 spans 15 amino acids.

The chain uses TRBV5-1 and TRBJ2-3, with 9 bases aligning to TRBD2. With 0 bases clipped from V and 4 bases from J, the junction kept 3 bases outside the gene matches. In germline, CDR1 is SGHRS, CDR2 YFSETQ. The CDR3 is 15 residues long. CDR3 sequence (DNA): TGCGCCAGCAGCTTGGAAGCGGGAGGTCCAGATACGCAGTATTTT. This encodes CASSLEAGGPDTQYF.

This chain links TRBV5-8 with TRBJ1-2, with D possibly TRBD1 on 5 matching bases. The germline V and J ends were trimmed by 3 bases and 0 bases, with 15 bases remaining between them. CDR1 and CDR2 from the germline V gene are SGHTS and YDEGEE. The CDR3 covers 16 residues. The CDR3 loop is CASSSTATGSNYGYTF. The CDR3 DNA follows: TGTGCCAGCAGCTCTACAGCAACAGGTTCTAACTATGGCTACACCTTC. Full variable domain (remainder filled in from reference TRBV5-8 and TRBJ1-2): EAGVTQSPTHLIKTRGQQATLRCSPISGHTSVYWYQQALGLGLQFLLWYDEGEERNRGNFPPRFSGRQFPNYSSELNVNALELEDSALYLCASSSTATGSNYGYTFGSGTRLTVV.

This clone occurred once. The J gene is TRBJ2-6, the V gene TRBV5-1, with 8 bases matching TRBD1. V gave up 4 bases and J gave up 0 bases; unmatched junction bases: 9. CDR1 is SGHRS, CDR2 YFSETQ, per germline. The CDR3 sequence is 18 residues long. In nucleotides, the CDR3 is TGCGCCAGCAGCCGATGGACAGGGCTCCTCTCTGGGGCCAACGTCCTGACTTTC. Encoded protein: CASSRWTGLLSGANVLTF. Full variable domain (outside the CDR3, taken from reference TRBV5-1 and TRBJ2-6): KAGVTQTPRYLIKTRGQQVTLSCSPISGHRSVSWYQQTPGQGLQFLFEYFSETQRNKGNFPGRFSGRQFSNSRSEMNVSTLELGDSALYLCASSRWTGLLSGANVLTFGAGSRLTVL.

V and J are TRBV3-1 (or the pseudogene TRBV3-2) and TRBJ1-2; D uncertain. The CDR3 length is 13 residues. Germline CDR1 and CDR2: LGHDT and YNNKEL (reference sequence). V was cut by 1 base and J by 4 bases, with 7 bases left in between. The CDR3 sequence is CASSQGAVYGYTF. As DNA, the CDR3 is TGTGCCAGCAGCCAAGGGGCTGTCTATGGCTACACCTTC.

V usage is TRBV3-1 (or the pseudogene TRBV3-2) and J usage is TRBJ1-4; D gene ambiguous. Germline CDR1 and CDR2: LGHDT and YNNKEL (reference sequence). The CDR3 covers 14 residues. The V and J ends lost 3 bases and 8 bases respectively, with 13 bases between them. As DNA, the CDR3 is TGTGCCAGCAGCCATACCCCCAAGGAGGAAAAACTGTTTTTT. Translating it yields CASSHTPKEEKLFF.

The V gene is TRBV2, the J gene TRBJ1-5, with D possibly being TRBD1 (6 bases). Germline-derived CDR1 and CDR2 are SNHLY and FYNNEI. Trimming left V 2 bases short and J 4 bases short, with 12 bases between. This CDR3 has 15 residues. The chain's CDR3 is CASSELSGANQPQHF. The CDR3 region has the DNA TGTGCCAGCAGTGAATTATCAGGGGCGAATCAGCCCCAGCATTTT. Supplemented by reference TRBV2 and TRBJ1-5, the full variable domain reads EPEVTQTPSHQVTQMGQEVILRCVPISNHLYFYWYRQILGQKVEFLVSFYNNEISEKSEIFDDQFSVERPDGSNFTLKIRSTKLEDSAMYFCASSELSGANQPQHFGDGTRLSIL.

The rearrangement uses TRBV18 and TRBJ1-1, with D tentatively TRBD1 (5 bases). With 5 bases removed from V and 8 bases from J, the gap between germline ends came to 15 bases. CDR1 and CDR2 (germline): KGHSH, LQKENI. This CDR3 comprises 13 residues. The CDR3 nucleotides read TGTGCCAGCTCAACTTCGGGGGATGGGGAAGCTTTCTTT. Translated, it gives CASSTSGDGEAFF. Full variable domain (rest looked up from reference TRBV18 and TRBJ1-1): NAGVMQNPRHLVRRRGQEARLRCSPMKGHSHVYWYRQLPEEGLKFMVYLQKENIIDESGMPKERFSAEFPKEGPSILRIQQVVRGDSAAYFCASSTSGDGEAFFGQGTRLTVV.

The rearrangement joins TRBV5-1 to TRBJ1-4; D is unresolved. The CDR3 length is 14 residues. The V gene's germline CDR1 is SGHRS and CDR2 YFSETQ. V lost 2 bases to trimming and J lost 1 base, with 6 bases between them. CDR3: CASSFSGTNEKLFF. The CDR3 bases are TGCGCCAGCAGCTTCTCAGGAACTAATGAAAAACTGTTTTTT.

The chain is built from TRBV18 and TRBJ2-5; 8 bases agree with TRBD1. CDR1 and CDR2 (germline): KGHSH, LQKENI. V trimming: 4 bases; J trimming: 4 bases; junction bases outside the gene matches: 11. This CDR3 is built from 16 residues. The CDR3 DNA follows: TGTGCCAGCTCACGGAGCGCAGGGGGCTCGGGAGAGACCCAGTACTTC. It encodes CASSRSAGGSGETQYF.

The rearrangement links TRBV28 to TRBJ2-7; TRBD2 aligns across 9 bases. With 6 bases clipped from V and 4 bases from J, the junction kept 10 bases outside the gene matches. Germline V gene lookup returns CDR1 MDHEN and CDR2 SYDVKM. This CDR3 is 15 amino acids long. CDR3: CASSLAGGWLYEQYF. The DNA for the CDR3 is TGTGCCAGCAGCCTCGCGGGGGGGTGGTTATACGAGCAGTACTTC.

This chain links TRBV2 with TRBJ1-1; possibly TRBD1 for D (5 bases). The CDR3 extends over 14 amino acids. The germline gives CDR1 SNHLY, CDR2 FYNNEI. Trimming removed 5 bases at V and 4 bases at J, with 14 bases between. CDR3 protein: CASSPYVGGTEAFF. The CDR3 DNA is TGTGCCAGCAGTCCCTATGTCGGGGGCACTGAAGCTTTCTTT. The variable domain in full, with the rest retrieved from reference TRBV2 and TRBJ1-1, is EPEVTQTPSHQVTQMGQEVILRCVPISNHLYFYWYRQILGQKVEFLVSFYNNEISEKSEIFDDQFSVERPDGSNFTLKIRSTKLEDSAMYFCASSPYVGGTEAFFGQGTRLTVV.

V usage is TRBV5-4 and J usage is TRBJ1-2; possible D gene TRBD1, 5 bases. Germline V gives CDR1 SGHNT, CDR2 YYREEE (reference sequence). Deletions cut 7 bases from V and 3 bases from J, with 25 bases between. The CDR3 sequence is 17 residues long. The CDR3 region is CASAPRGGVSSYYGYTF. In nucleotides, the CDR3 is TGTGCCAGCGCCCCTCGGGGGGGGGTGTCCTCCTACTATGGCTACACCTTC.